These 32 T cell receptor beta chains were all obtained from the same sample, sequenced in a study of blood T cell repertoires in COVID-19. Generated by immunoSEQ multiplex PCR, the TCRdb table keeps only in-frame clones and is missing some. Of 45,000 to 50,000 clones listed, 80% to 90% were seen once; the top ten hold under 9.5%. Sequenced: peripheral blood. Receptors originate from a human donor in a cohort sampled during active COVID-19.

This clone was observed once. The chain couples TRBV6-5 to TRBJ2-1; 9 nucleotides match TRBD1. The germline V gene encodes CDR1 MNHEY and CDR2 SVGAGI. V was clipped by 6 bases and J by 3 bases; unmatched bases: 6. The CDR3 sequence is 15 residues long. CDR3 loop: CASRLDRGVYNEQFF. CDR3 DNA sequence: TGTGCCAGCAGGCTTGACAGGGGGGTCTACAATGAGCAGTTCTTC.

In DNA form, the CDR3 reads TGCGCCAGCAGCCCCGGACAGGGGCATCAGCCCCAGCATTTT. This gives the protein CASSPGQGHQPQHF. The V call is TRBV5-1, the J call TRBJ1-5, with 9 bases aligning to TRBD1. This CDR3 has 14 residues. J gave up 5 bases and V 4 bases, and 4 bases lay outside the gene matches. CDR1 and CDR2 from the germline V gene are SGHRS and YFSETQ.

Turning to this clone: This could be a read error, since a much larger clone is one nucleotide away. The rearrangement uses TRBV5-8 and TRBJ2-3; D unclear. The V gene lost 0 bases and the J gene lost 4 bases, with 6 bases spanning the gap. Germline loops: CDR1 SGHTS, CDR2 YDEGEE. The CDR3 covers 13 residues. CDR3 in DNA: TGTGCCAGCAGCTTGGGGAGAGCAGATACGCAGTATTTT. The encoded protein is CASSLGRADTQYF. The entire variable domain, with the rest obtained from reference TRBV5-8 and TRBJ2-3, is as follows: EAGVTQSPTHLIKTRGQQATLRCSPISGHTSVYWYQQALGLGLQFLLWYDEGEERNRGNFPPRFSGRQFPNYSSELNVNALELEDSALYLCASSLGRADTQYFGPGTRLTVL.

The chain employs TRBV4-1 and TRBJ1-4; TRBD1 might be the D (6 bases). V was cut by 0 bases and J by 8 bases, with 25 bases left in between. The CDR3 runs to 19 residues. The germline V gene has CDR1 MGHRA and CDR2 YSYEKL. CDR3 sequence (DNA): TGCGCCAGCAGCCAAGAATTCGGAGGTTGGGGCAGGGGATTAGAAAAACTGTTTTTT. It translates to CASSQEFGGWGRGLEKLFF.

The V and J genes are TRBV29-1 and TRBJ2-2, with 8 bases that match TRBD1. V lost 6 bases to trimming and J lost 6 bases; unmatched junction nucleotides: 9. CDR1 SQVTM and CDR2 ANQGSEA come from the germline V gene. The CDR3 is 14 amino acids. The CDR3 here is CSVSGTQGAGELFF. As DNA, the CDR3 is TGCAGCGTGTCCGGGACACAGGGGGCCGGGGAGCTGTTTTTT.

This clone has just one count. The chain carries TRBV3-1 (or the pseudogene TRBV3-2) and TRBJ2-7; 10 bases agree with TRBD2. J was trimmed by 4 bases and V by 2 bases; bases with no gene match: 5. The length of the CDR3 is 15 residues. The germline V gene has CDR1 LGHDT and CDR2 YNNKEL (reference sequence). The CDR3 sequence: CASSQPGLAIYEQYF. The CDR3 DNA sequence: TGTGCCAGCAGCCAACCGGGACTAGCGATATACGAGCAGTACTTC.

The chain combines TRBV3-1 (or the pseudogene TRBV3-2) with TRBJ2-2; a possible D gene is TRBD1 (5 bases). The CDR3 runs 14 residues. The germline V and J ends were trimmed by 2 bases and 7 bases, with 11 bases remaining between them. The V gene's germline CDR1 is LGHDT and CDR2 YNNKEL (reference sequence). DNA of the CDR3: TGTGCCAGCAGCCAATTTGGGGCTGGCGGGGAGCTGTTTTTT. Amino acids: CASSQFGAGGELFF.

The rearrangement links TRBV2 to TRBJ1-6; no clear D gene. CDR3 size: 14 residues. V lost 8 bases and J lost 6, with 14 bases in between. Germline CDR1 and CDR2: SNHLY and FYNNEI. CDR3 coding DNA: TGTGCCAGCGCTGAGTCGGGGAGTAATTCACCCCTCCACTTT. This translates into CASAESGSNSPLHF.

The chain employs TRBV29-1 and TRBJ1-1; D perhaps matches TRBD1 (5 bases). Germline CDR1 reads SQVTM; CDR2 reads ANQGSEA. This CDR3 has 14 residues. V was cut by 7 bases and J by 6 bases, with 21 bases left in between. The CDR3 protein is CSGGWGQAIAEAFF. The CDR3 DNA is TGCAGCGGGGGGTGGGGCCAGGCTATCGCTGAAGCTTTCTTT.

The rearrangement joins TRBV6-5 to TRBJ1-5, with no clear D. This CDR3 has 13 residues. The germline CDR1 and CDR2 sequences are MNHEY and SVGAGI. Trimming left V 4 bases short and J 6 bases short, with 10 bases between. The CDR3 sequence is CASSFGRGQPQHF. CDR3 nucleotide sequence: TGTGCCAGCAGTTTCGGGCGGGGTCAGCCCCAGCATTTT.

This chain joins TRBV7-3 and TRBJ2-2; possibly TRBD1 for D (5 bases). CDR1 SGHTA and CDR2 FQGTGA come from the germline V gene. This CDR3 contains 17 residues. Between the trimmed V and J ends, which lost 2 bases and 2 bases, there was a span of 15 bases. CDR3 sequence reads: CASSLGSSQVNTGELFF. CDR3 DNA: TGTGCCAGCAGCTTAGGGTCTTCACAGGTTAACACCGGGGAGCTGTTTTTT.

The V gene is TRBV7-3, the J gene TRBJ2-3; 7 nucleotides line up with TRBD2. The V segment lost 2 bases and the J segment 4 bases; nucleotides outside the gene matches: 3. The CDR3 is made up of 14 amino acids. Germline V lookup: CDR1 SGHTA, CDR2 FQGTGA. CDR3 in DNA: TGTGCCAGCAGCTTAGGTGGGGGGGCAGATACGCAGTATTTT. Protein: CASSLGGGADTQYF.

CDR3 sequence reads: CASSTKNREPETQYF. The CDR3 nucleotides are TGTGCCAGCAGCACCAAGAACAGGGAACCAGAGACCCAGTACTTC. The chain couples TRBV5-4 to TRBJ2-5; D perhaps matches TRBD1 (6 bases). V was clipped by 4 bases and J by 4 bases, with 17 bases between them. The CDR3 is made up of 15 amino acids. Per the germline V gene, CDR1 is SGHNT and CDR2 is YYREEE (reference sequence).

This clone came up once. CDR3 bases: TGTGCCATCAGTGATATAGGACAGGGCGGAGAGACCCAGTACTTC. It yields the protein CAISDIGQGGETQYF. The rearrangement joins TRBV10-3 to TRBJ2-5; 8 positions match TRBD1. The CDR3 has 15 residues. The germline V gene encodes CDR1 ENHRY and CDR2 SYGVKD. V was clipped by 3 bases and J by 4 bases; unmatched bases: 7.

This rearrangement joins TRBV6-5 to TRBJ2-5, with 13 nucleotides matching TRBD2. CDR1 MNHEY and CDR2 SVGAGI come from the germline V gene. The J segment lost 3 bases and the V segment lost 6 bases, leaving 7 bases of the junction unmatched. This CDR3 contains 16 residues. CDR3 sequence: CASSYPGLAGKETQYF. The CDR3 nucleotides read TGTGCCAGCAGCTACCCGGGACTAGCGGGGAAAGAGACCCAGTACTTC.

The rearrangement uses TRBV2 and TRBJ2-7; D ambiguous. CDR3 length: 12 amino acids. Germline CDR1 is SNHLY and CDR2 is FYNNEI. V was trimmed by 8 bases and J by 4 bases, leaving 12 bases between them. The CDR3 DNA follows: TGTGCCAGCCGGAGCACCTTATACGAGCAGTACTTC. It encodes CASRSTLYEQYF.

J is TRBJ1-5 and V is TRBV7-2, with D uncertain. V dropped 1 base and J dropped 4 bases, with 8 bases sitting between them. The CDR3 has 14 amino acids. The germline CDR1 and CDR2 sequences are SGHTA and FQGNSA. DNA for the CDR3: TGTGCCAGCAGCTTAGACATATCAAATCAGCCCCAGCATTTT. This translates into CASSLDISNQPQHF.

The rearrangement joins TRBV10-3 to TRBJ2-4; D is ambiguous. CDR3 length equals 15 residues. V lost 3 bases to trimming and J lost 2 bases, with 11 bases between them. Germline CDR1 is ENHRY and CDR2 is SYGVKD. DNA of the CDR3: TGTGCCATCAGTGAAGAACAGATCACCAAAAACATTCAGTACTTC. It is translated as CAISEEQITKNIQYF.

The chain is built from TRBV29-1 and TRBJ2-1; 7 nucleotides agree with TRBD1. The CDR3 totals 11 residues. The junction had 6 bases not matched to a gene; V was cut back by 3 bases and J by 13 bases. CDR1 and CDR2 (germline): SQVTM, ANQGSEA. DNA for the CDR3: TGCAGCGTTGATGAGAGGGGGCAACAGTTCTTC. Translating gives CSVDERGQQFF.

The chain links TRBV11-2 to TRBJ1-1, with a weak D call TRBD1 (6 bases). This CDR3 is built from 15 residues. Trimming removed 5 bases from V and 1 base from J, with 14 bases in between. Germline assignment: CDR1 SGHAT and CDR2 FQNNGV. Written as DNA, the CDR3 is TGTGCCAGCAGCACCCGAACGGGACAGAACACTGAAGCTTTCTTT. Protein product: CASSTRTGQNTEAFF. The whole variable domain, filled in from reference TRBV11-2 and TRBJ1-1, reads EAGVAQSPRYKIIEKRQSVAFWCNPISGHATLYWYQQILGQGPKLLIQFQNNGVVDDSQLPKDRFSAERLKGVDSTLKIQPAKLEDSAVYLCASSTRTGQNTEAFFGQGTRLTVV.

This clone was found once. The chain combines TRBV5-1 with TRBJ1-2; 7 nucleotides match TRBD1. The trim removed 4 bases at V and 0 bases at J, leaving 6 bases unmatched. Germline lookup yields CDR1 SGHRS and CDR2 YFSETQ. The CDR3 loop spans 15 amino acids. The CDR3 DNA follows: TGCGCCAGCAGCACCACGACAGGGTCTAACTATGGCTACACCTTC. It specifies CASSTTTGSNYGYTF. Variable domain in full (rest from reference TRBV5-1 and TRBJ1-2): KAGVTQTPRYLIKTRGQQVTLSCSPISGHRSVSWYQQTPGQGLQFLFEYFSETQRNKGNFPGRFSGRQFSNSRSEMNVSTLELGDSALYLCASSTTTGSNYGYTFGSGTRLTVV.

The V and J genes are TRBV29-1 and TRBJ2-5; 10 nucleotides line up with TRBD1. V lost 7 bases and J lost 3; bases outside the gene matches: 5. The CDR3 length is 13 residues. Germline V gene sequence: CDR1 SQVTM, CDR2 ANQGSEA. CDR3 nucleotides: TGCAGCGCCCCGACAGGGGGCGAAGAGACCCAGTACTTC. Translating gives CSAPTGGEETQYF.

The chain employs TRBV6-5 and TRBJ1-5, with unresolved D. Germline V gene lookup returns CDR1 MNHEY and CDR2 SVGAGI. V dropped 5 bases and J dropped 2 bases, with 13 bases sitting between them. The CDR3 length is 15 residues. The CDR3 is CASSPSGFGNQPQHF. The CDR3 region has the DNA TGTGCCAGCAGTCCCTCGGGGTTTGGCAATCAGCCCCAGCATTTT.

The rearrangement links TRBV11-3 to TRBJ1-5; D is ambiguous. The CDR3 loop spans 13 amino acids. Germline V CDR1 and CDR2: SGHNT, YENEEA. Trimming pared 3 bases from V and 9 bases from J, leaving 12 bases between. This chain's CDR3 is CASSLGVLGPQHF. CDR3 nucleotides: TGTGCCAGCAGCTTGGGCGTTCTGGGGCCCCAGCATTTT. Filled out from reference TRBV11-3 and TRBJ1-5, the complete variable domain reads EAGVVQSPRYKIIEKKQPVAFWCNPISGHNTLYWYLQNLGQGPELLIRYENEEAVDDSQLPKDRFSAERLKGVDSTLKIQPAELGDSAVYLCASSLGVLGPQHFGDGTRLSIL.

CDR3 DNA sequence: TGCAGCGTTGGAGGGGGGAACACTGAAGCTTTCTTT. It encodes CSVGGGNTEAFF. This sequence joins TRBV29-1 and TRBJ1-1, with D possibly being TRBD1 (6 bases). Germline assignment: CDR1 SQVTM and CDR2 ANQGSEA. Trimming took 4 bases from V and 1 from J, leaving 7 bases between them. This CDR3 spans 12 amino acids.

The CDR3 nucleotides are TGTGCCAGCAGCTTACCTAGCGGGGGGAATGAGCAGTTCTTC. The encoded protein is CASSLPSGGNEQFF. V and J are TRBV7-2 and TRBJ2-1; 11 bases map to TRBD2. J gave up 7 bases and V 2 bases, and 1 base lay outside the gene matches. CDR3 size: 14 residues. CDR1 and CDR2 from the germline V gene are SGHTA and FQGNSA.

The chain recombines TRBV5-1 with TRBJ1-1; D is ambiguous. CDR3 size: 16 residues. Trimming took off 0 bases at V and 0 bases at J, with 12 bases between the two ends. CDR1 is SGHRS and CDR2 is YFSETQ in the germline V gene. The CDR3 region is CASSLAWGDLNTEAFF. CDR3 DNA: TGCGCCAGCAGCTTGGCCTGGGGAGACTTGAACACTGAAGCTTTCTTT.

A remark on this clone: At one of its ends the junction is not consistent with the germline gene, which may arise from a read error. The chain joins TRBV5-1 to TRBJ2-3; TRBD1 matches at 7 bases. This CDR3 region has 15 residues. CDR1 is SGHRS, CDR2 YFSETQ, per germline. The CDR3 reads CASRPTGTADLPGHF. The DNA of the CDR3 is TGCGCCAGCCGGCCGACCGGGACAGCGGACCTCCCCGGTCATTTT.

The CDR3 here is CASSLGSGVNTGELFF. The CDR3 DNA reads as TGTGCCAGCAGCTTAGGATCAGGCGTTAACACCGGGGAGCTGTTTTTT. The chain recombines TRBV7-6 with TRBJ2-2, with D unresolved. Looked up from germline, CDR1 is SGHVS and CDR2 is FNYEAQ. This CDR3 spans 16 amino acids. V lost 1 base and J lost 2, with 11 bases in between.

The count of this clone is one. The chain has TRBV2 and TRBJ2-5; 10 positions agree with TRBD1. Germline lookup yields CDR1 SNHLY and CDR2 FYNNEI. This CDR3 contains 15 residues. Trimming at V came to 6 bases and at J to 5 bases, leaving 9 bases not matched to a gene. The CDR3 nucleotides read TGTGCCAGCAGAGAGACAGGGGGCGCTCGGGAGACCCAGTACTTC. Translating gives CASRETGGARETQYF.

V usage is TRBV9 and J usage is TRBJ2-1; D possibly corresponds to TRBD2 (5 bases). The CDR3 has 15 residues. The V gene's germline CDR1 is SGDLS and CDR2 YYNGEE. V was shortened by 4 bases and J by 7 bases, with 18 bases between the two germline ends. The CDR3 loop reads CASSTRDQTANEQFF. For the CDR3, the DNA is TGTGCCAGCAGCACCCGGGATCAGACGGCGAATGAGCAGTTCTTC.

This sequence joins TRBV29-1 and TRBJ2-1, with TRBD2 matching 13 bases. The CDR3 spans 14 residues. Germline V CDR1 and CDR2: SQVTM, ANQGSEA. CDR3 in amino acids: CRALAGGHYNEQFF. In DNA, the CDR3 is TGCAGGGCACTAGCGGGGGGGCACTACAATGAGCAGTTCTTC.